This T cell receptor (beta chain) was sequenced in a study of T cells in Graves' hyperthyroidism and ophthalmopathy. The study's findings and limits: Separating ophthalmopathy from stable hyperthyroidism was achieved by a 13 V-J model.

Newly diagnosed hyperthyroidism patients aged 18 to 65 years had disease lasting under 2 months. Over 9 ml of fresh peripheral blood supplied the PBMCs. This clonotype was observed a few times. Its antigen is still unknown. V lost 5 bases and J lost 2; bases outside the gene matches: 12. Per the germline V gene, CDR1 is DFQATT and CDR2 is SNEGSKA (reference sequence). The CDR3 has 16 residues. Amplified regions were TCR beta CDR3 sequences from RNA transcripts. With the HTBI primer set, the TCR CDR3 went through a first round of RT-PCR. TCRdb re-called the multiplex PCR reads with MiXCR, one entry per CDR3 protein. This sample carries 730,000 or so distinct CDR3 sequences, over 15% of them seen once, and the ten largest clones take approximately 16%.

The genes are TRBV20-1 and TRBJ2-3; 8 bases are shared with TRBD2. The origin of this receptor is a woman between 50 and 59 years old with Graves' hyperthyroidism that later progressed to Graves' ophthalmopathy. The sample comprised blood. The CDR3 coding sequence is TGCAGTGCTGGGTGGGTGGTAGCGGGATTCACAGATACGCAGTATTTT. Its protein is CSAGWVVAGFTDTQYF.